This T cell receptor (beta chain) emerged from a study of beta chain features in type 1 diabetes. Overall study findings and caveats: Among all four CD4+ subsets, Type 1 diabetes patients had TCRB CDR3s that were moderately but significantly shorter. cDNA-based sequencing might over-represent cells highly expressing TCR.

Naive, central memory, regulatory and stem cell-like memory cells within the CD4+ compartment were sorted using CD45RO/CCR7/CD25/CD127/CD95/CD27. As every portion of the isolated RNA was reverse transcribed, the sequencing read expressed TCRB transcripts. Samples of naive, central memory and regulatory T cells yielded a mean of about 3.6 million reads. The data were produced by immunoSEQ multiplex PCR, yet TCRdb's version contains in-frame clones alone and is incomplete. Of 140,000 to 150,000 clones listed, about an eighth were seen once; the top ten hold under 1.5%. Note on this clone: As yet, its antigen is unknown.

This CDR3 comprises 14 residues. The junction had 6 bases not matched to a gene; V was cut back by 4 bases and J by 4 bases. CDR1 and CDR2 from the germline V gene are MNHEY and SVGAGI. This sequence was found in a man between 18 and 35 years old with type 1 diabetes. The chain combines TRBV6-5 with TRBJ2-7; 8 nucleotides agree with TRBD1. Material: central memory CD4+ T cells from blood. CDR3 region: CASSWARGLYEQYF. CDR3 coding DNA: TGTGCCAGCAGTTGGGCCAGGGGGCTGTACGAGCAGTACTTC.